Below, 30 T cell receptor beta chains from the same sample are listed, as sequenced in a study of CD8+ T cells in alopecia areata. TCR sequencing used cDNA made by reverse transcription of extracted RNA. Sequenced by immunoSEQ multiplex PCR; TCRdb stores in-frame clones only, minus some. Of over 85,000 clones in the sample, more than 35% are singletons; the top ten hold about 1.5%. Sequencing was performed on CD4+ T cells sorted from blood. These receptors all stem from a human donor with alopecia areata.

The gene calls are TRBV30 and TRBJ2-5; no clear D. Germline lookup yields CDR1 GTSNPN and CDR2 SVGIG (reference sequence). The CDR3 is 15 residues long. Trimming pared 2 bases from V and 2 bases from J, leaving 15 bases between. Here the CDR3 DNA reads TGTGCCTGGAGTTTCTCACCCGGAAAACAAGAGACCCAGTACTTC. Amino acid sequence: CAWSFSPGKQETQYF.

This chain uses TRBV2 with TRBJ2-5; 8 bases line up with TRBD1. Germline trimming cut 5 bases from V and 4 bases from J; bases unmatched to any gene: 9. Germline V CDR1 and CDR2: SNHLY, FYNNEI. The length of the CDR3 is 15 residues. The chain's CDR3 is CASSYLDRVAETQYF. The CDR3 nucleotides are TGTGCCAGCAGTTACCTGGACAGGGTGGCAGAGACCCAGTACTTC. Based on the CDR3 plus reference TRBV2 and TRBJ2-5, the full variable domain is EPEVTQTPSHQVTQMGQEVILRCVPISNHLYFYWYRQILGQKVEFLVSFYNNEISEKSEIFDDQFSVERPDGSNFTLKIRSTKLEDSAMYFCASSYLDRVAETQYFGPGTRLLVL.

A note on this clone: Sequence at one end of the junction differs from germline and may be a read error. This chain connects TRBV27 to TRBJ2-7; D gene uncertain. Germline V gene sequence: CDR1 MNHEY, CDR2 SMNVEV (reference sequence). The CDR3 length is 12 residues. The CDR3 protein is CATSSYGIEQYF. The CDR3 DNA follows: TGTGCCACCAGTTCGTACGGAATAGAGCAGTACTTC.

The CDR3 loop reads CSVGMAGDQPQHF. DNA for the CDR3: TGCAGCGTTGGCATGGCAGGGGACCAGCCCCAGCATTTT. This chain links TRBV29-1 with TRBJ1-5; a possible D gene is TRBD1 (6 bases). V shed 4 bases and J shed 7 bases, with 14 bases lying between them. CDR3 size: 13 residues. The germline V gene encodes CDR1 SQVTM and CDR2 ANQGSEA.

The V and J genes are TRBV19 and TRBJ2-3, with D unresolved. The germline V gene has CDR1 LNHDA and CDR2 SQIVND (reference sequence). V was pared by 5 bases and J by 6 bases, with 12 bases between. The CDR3 is made up of 13 amino acids. CDR3 region: CASSDLQMDTQYF. For the CDR3, the DNA is TGTGCCAGTAGTGACCTTCAGATGGATACGCAGTATTTT.

This clone was observed a few times. The rearrangement uses TRBV29-1 and TRBJ2-7; TRBD2 might be the D (7 bases). The CDR3 consists of 13 residues. CDR1 is SQVTM, CDR2 ANQGSEA, per germline. Trimming removed 5 bases from V and 2 bases from J, with 13 bases in between. CDR3 coding DNA: TGCAGCGTTCGGGCGGGGGCGGCCTACGAGCAGTACTTC. Its translation: CSVRAGAAYEQYF.

The chain is built from TRBV28 and TRBJ2-3; maybe TRBD1 (6 bases). The CDR3 spans 15 residues. Germline CDR1 and CDR2: MDHEN and SYDVKM. V lost 8 bases and J 0 bases, leaving 15 bases between the germline ends. The CDR3 spells CASGNRDTSTDTQYF. Written as DNA, the CDR3 is TGTGCCAGCGGGAACAGGGACACTAGCACAGATACGCAGTATTTT.

This clone was seen only a few times. The gene calls are TRBV19 and TRBJ2-3; D remains unclear. Germline V gene data show CDR1 as LNHDA and CDR2 as SQIVND (reference sequence). V was cut by 5 bases and J by 0 bases, with 12 bases left in between. The CDR3 spans 15 residues. The CDR3 sequence: CASSRVTGSTDTQYF. CDR3 sequence (DNA): TGTGCCAGTAGTCGCGTCACCGGGAGCACAGATACGCAGTATTTT.

In nucleotides, the CDR3 is TGTGCCAGCAGCCAGTCCCGTTGGCCAGGACTAGCGGGAGAGGGGGCCAAAAACATTCAGTACTTC. Its translation: CASSQSRWPGLAGEGAKNIQYF. The chain uses TRBV14 and TRBJ2-4; TRBD2 aligns across 13 bases. The CDR3 runs to 22 residues. Trimming took 3 bases from V and 1 from J; bases not matched to a gene: 18. The germline V gene encodes CDR1 SGHDN and CDR2 FVKESK.

This clone was recorded a few times. This chain connects TRBV15 to TRBJ1-2, with TRBD1 matching over 8 bases. CDR3 length: 17 amino acids. Losses at the gene ends were 1 base for V and 1 base for J; bases not matched to a gene: 8. Per germline, CDR1 LNHNV and CDR2 YYDKDF (reference sequence). The CDR3 sequence is CATSRARQGASNYGYTF. The CDR3 DNA is TGTGCCACCAGCAGAGCAAGGCAGGGGGCTAGTAACTATGGCTACACCTTC.

This clone was observed a few times. The chain is built from TRBV2 and TRBJ2-2, with TRBD2 as a possible D gene (5 bases). Deletions cut 0 bases from V and 8 bases from J, with 13 bases between. The CDR3 length is 15 residues. Looked up from germline, CDR1 is SNHLY and CDR2 is FYNNEI. The CDR3 DNA is TGTGCCAGCAGTGAAGCTCTGAGGGTCGGAGGGGAGCTGTTTTTT. Translated, it gives CASSEALRVGGELFF.

This chain joins TRBV6-5 and TRBJ1-5; no firm D call. Per the germline V gene, CDR1 is MNHEY and CDR2 is SVGAGI. The CDR3 length is 15 residues. V lost 6 bases and J 0 bases, leaving 12 bases between the germline ends. The CDR3 DNA follows: TGTGCCAGCAGCCTAATAACCGATAGCAATCAGCCCCAGCATTTT. Translating gives CASSLITDSNQPQHF.

This clone showed up just a few times. The J gene is TRBJ2-2, the V gene TRBV30, with a weak D call TRBD1 (6 bases). Trimming took off 0 bases at V and 5 bases at J, with 16 bases between the two ends. CDR3 size: 16 residues. CDR1 is GTSNPN, CDR2 SVGIG, per germline (reference sequence). CDR3 sequence: CAWSVFISGHTGELFF. The CDR3 nucleotides are TGTGCCTGGAGTGTATTTATTTCGGGACATACCGGGGAGCTGTTTTTT.

This clone showed up just a few times. The chain joins TRBV28 to TRBJ2-7; no firm D call. Trimming shortened V by 6 bases and J by 8 bases, and 20 bases separated the two germline ends. CDR1 MDHEN and CDR2 SYDVKM come from the germline V gene. This CDR3 has 14 residues. The CDR3 region has the DNA TGTGCCAGCAGCCCTTTGTCCGGACGGAACAAGCAGTACTTC. It translates to CASSPLSGRNKQYF.

V and J are TRBV5-1 and TRBJ1-1; D is unresolved. V lost 3 bases and J 1 base, leaving 7 bases between the germline ends. Germline V gene lookup returns CDR1 SGHRS and CDR2 YFSETQ. This CDR3 is built from 13 residues. CDR3: CASSYSANTEAFF. The CDR3 DNA reads TGCGCCAGCAGCTATTCAGCGAACACTGAAGCTTTCTTT.

The chain uses TRBV30 and TRBJ1-5; a possible D gene is TRBD1 (6 bases). V was cut by 2 bases and J by 5 bases, with 16 bases left in between. The germline CDR1 and CDR2 sequences are GTSNPN and SVGIG (reference sequence). The CDR3 is made up of 15 amino acids. The CDR3 coding sequence is TGTGCCTGGAGTCCCCGGGGGACACGATATCAGCCCCAGCATTTT. This encodes CAWSPRGTRYQPQHF. Full variable domain (outside the CDR3, taken from reference TRBV30 and TRBJ1-5): SQTIHQWPATLVQPVGSPLSLECTVEGTSNPNLYWYRQAAGRGLQLLFYSVGIGQISSEVPQNLSASRPQDRQFILSSKKLLLSDSGFYLCAWSPRGTRYQPQHFGDGTRLSIL.

This clone was seen a handful of times. This chain joins TRBV5-1 and TRBJ2-3; D assignment may be TRBD1 or TRBD2 (5 bases each). The CDR3 consists of 14 residues. The V end was cut by 0 bases, the J end by 6 bases, with 11 bases between. Germline lookup yields CDR1 SGHRS and CDR2 YFSETQ. The CDR3: CASSLERGSDTQYF. CDR3 DNA: TGCGCCAGCAGCTTGGAACGGGGCAGCGATACGCAGTATTTT.

There are a few counts of this clone. The chain combines TRBV28 with TRBJ2-7, with 8 bases identical to TRBD1. Losses at the gene ends were 2 bases for V and 7 bases for J; bases not matched to a gene: 4. From germline, CDR1 is MDHEN and CDR2 SYDVKM. The CDR3 is 13 amino acids. For the CDR3, the DNA is TGTGCCAGCAGTTTACAGGGGGCGCAGGAGCAGTACTTC. Amino acids: CASSLQGAQEQYF.

The V call is TRBV6-5, the J call TRBJ1-1; no clear D. The CDR3 consists of 14 residues. CDR1 is MNHEY, CDR2 SVGAGI, per germline. Trimming took off 7 bases at V and 1 base at J, with 13 bases between the two ends. DNA of the CDR3: TGTGCCAGCATTAAACCCGGGAGGAACACTGAAGCTTTCTTT. Its translation: CASIKPGRNTEAFF.

This chain links TRBV29-1 with TRBJ2-2, with TRBD1 as a possible D gene (6 bases). The V gene's germline CDR1 is SQVTM and CDR2 ANQGSEA. This CDR3 is 15 amino acids long. Trimming took 5 bases from V and 3 from J, leaving 16 bases between them. The CDR3 DNA follows: TGCAGCGTTTTAGTGTCAGGGGCATACACCGGGGAGCTGTTTTTT. The encoded protein is CSVLVSGAYTGELFF.

CDR3 sequence reads: CASTILGSTGELFF. The CDR3 region has the DNA TGTGCCAGCACTATACTCGGTAGCACCGGGGAGCTGTTTTTT. V usage is TRBV6-5 and J usage is TRBJ2-2; D call uncertain. Trimming shortened V by 7 bases and J by 4 bases, and 13 bases separated the two germline ends. Germline V CDR1 and CDR2: MNHEY, SVGAGI. The CDR3 loop spans 14 amino acids.

The sample holds a few counts of this clone. The gene calls are TRBV14 and TRBJ2-7; TRBD1 might be the D (6 bases). Germline CDR1 SGHDN, CDR2 FVKESK. This CDR3 has 12 amino acids. Between the trimmed V and J ends, which lost 5 bases and 4 bases, there was a span of 9 bases. This CDR3 is CASSEQGYEQYF. The DNA of the CDR3 is TGTGCCAGCAGCGAACAGGGATACGAGCAGTACTTC.

This clone was seen a few times. This chain links TRBV7-6 with TRBJ2-4; D call uncertain. The V end lost 3 bases, the J end lost 2 bases, and 14 bases lay between the germline ends. This CDR3 has 16 amino acids. Germline CDR1 and CDR2: SGHVS and FNYEAQ. CDR3 sequence reads: CASSLGIGPSKNIQYF. DNA for the CDR3: TGTGCCAGCAGCTTGGGGATTGGGCCATCCAAAAACATTCAGTACTTC.

The CDR3 nucleotides are TGTGCCAGCAGTTTAAAGGGGCGGCCCGGTCAGCCCCAGCATTTT. Translated, it gives CASSLKGRPGQPQHF. This chain uses TRBV28 with TRBJ1-5; D perhaps matches TRBD1 (5 bases). Trimming shortened V by 2 bases and J by 6 bases, and 14 bases separated the two germline ends. The germline V gene encodes CDR1 MDHEN and CDR2 SYDVKM. The length of the CDR3 is 15 residues.

The chain carries TRBV27 and TRBJ2-3, with 8 nucleotides matching TRBD1. This CDR3 is 13 amino acids long. CDR1 and CDR2 (germline): MNHEY, SMNVEV (reference sequence). Trimming cost V 8 bases and J 3 bases; bases outside gene matches: 4. This CDR3 reads CASVRQGTDTQYF. CDR3 bases: TGTGCCAGCGTACGACAGGGGACAGATACGCAGTATTTT.

This clone was recorded only once. The J gene is TRBJ2-5, the V gene TRBV2; D is uncertain. V was cut by 1 base and J by 0 bases, with 3 bases left in between. Germline CDR1 is SNHLY and CDR2 is FYNNEI. The CDR3 consists of 13 residues. The CDR3 DNA reads as TGTGCCAGCAGTGAAGGACACCAAGAGACCCAGTACTTC. Amino acids: CASSEGHQETQYF.

With respect to this clone: One junction end does not reproduce the germline sequence, and a read error may be involved. V usage is TRBV7-2 and J usage is TRBJ2-5; possibly TRBD1 for D (5 bases). The CDR3 runs to 13 residues. Per the germline V gene, CDR1 is SGHTA and CDR2 is FQGNSA. In nucleotides, the CDR3 is TGTGCCCGCAGCAAAGGGGTGTTGGGGACCCAGTACTTC. This translates into CARSKGVLGTQYF.

V gene TRBV29-1 combines with J gene TRBJ2-5; TRBD2 agrees at 8 bases. CDR3 length equals 14 residues. The germline gives CDR1 SQVTM, CDR2 ANQGSEA. After removal of 6 bases from V and 5 bases from J, the junction contained 11 bases not matched to a gene. The CDR3 loop reads CSVPGSGAWETQYF. In DNA form, the CDR3 reads TGCAGCGTGCCGGGTAGCGGGGCGTGGGAGACCCAGTACTTC.

V gene TRBV29-1 combines with J gene TRBJ2-3; possibly TRBD1 or TRBD2 for D (6 bases each). The CDR3 consists of 14 residues. The V end was cut by 5 bases, the J end by 7 bases, with 19 bases between. Germline values: CDR1 SQVTM, CDR2 ANQGSEA. The CDR3 DNA follows: TGCAGCGTTCCCGCGGGACAAATGGCAAATACGCAGTATTTT. Protein: CSVPAGQMANTQYF.

V is TRBV27 and J is TRBJ2-7, with 9 nucleotides matching TRBD2. Germline assignment: CDR1 MNHEY and CDR2 SMNVEV (reference sequence). V was pared by 5 bases and J by 3 bases, with 8 bases of the junction left unmatched. CDR3 length equals 15 residues. The CDR3 sequence is CASSEVAGVYYEQYF. The CDR3 bases are TGTGCCAGCAGTGAGGTAGCGGGAGTCTACTACGAGCAGTACTTC.